This is a list of T cell receptor beta chains from one sample in a study of cytomegalovirus exposure and HLA in healthy donors. The repertoire was sequenced with immunoSEQ multiplex PCR; TCRdb's copy has only in-frame clones and lacks some. The data hold about 160,000 clones, with 60% to 80% observed a single time. Input material: PBMCs. The receptor set was obtained from a woman in her forties or fifties in good health and CMV-seropositive. Both conserved end residues are part of each CDR3. The D gene is left open where the match is weak. A clone size is listed for some rows: how often the clone was seen (once, few, many), or a class if it is expanded.

CDR3: CASSLTESNTEAFF
DNA: TGTGCCAGCAGTTTGACAGAAAGTAACACTGAAGCTTTCTTT
J: TRBJ1-1
size: NA
D: NA
V: TRBV2

CDR3: CASSLDGLAFTDTQYF
DNA: TGTGCCAGCAGCTTAGACGGACTAGCGTTCACAGATACGCAGTATTTT
J: TRBJ2-3
size: NA
D: TRBD2
V: TRBV7-9

CDR3: CAISGSSGETQYF
DNA: TGTGCCATCAGTGGGTCATCGGGGGAGACCCAGTACTTC
J: TRBJ2-5
size: NA
D: NA
V: TRBV10-3

CDR3: CASSLGSRQGTTEAFF
DNA: TGTGCCAGCAGTTTAGGGTCACGGCAGGGGACCACTGAAGCTTTCTTT
J: TRBJ1-1
size: NA
D: NA
V: TRBV28

CDR3: CATSNTNYGYTF
DNA: TGTGCCACCAGCAACACTAACTATGGCTACACCTTC
J: TRBJ1-2
size: once
D: NA
V: TRBV15

CDR3: CASQEGGGIYEQYF
DNA: TGTGCCAGCCAGGAAGGGGGCGGAATTTACGAGCAGTACTTC
J: TRBJ2-7
size: NA
D: TRBD1
V: TRBV18

CDR3: CASSIFGQGDQPQHF
DNA: TGTGCCAGTAGTATCTTCGGACAGGGGGATCAGCCCCAGCATTTT
J: TRBJ1-5
size: NA
D: TRBD1
V: TRBV19

CDR3: CSVGWQGAYNEQFF
DNA: TGCAGCGTTGGTTGGCAGGGGGCATACAATGAGCAGTTCTTC
J: TRBJ2-1
size: NA
D: TRBD1
V: TRBV29-1

CDR3: CASSLSLTGASSPLHF
DNA: TGTGCCAGCAGTTTGTCCTTGACAGGGGCAAGTTCACCCCTCCACTTT
J: TRBJ1-6
size: NA
D: TRBD1
V: TRBV28

CDR3: CASSLDEGTNEKLFF
DNA: TGTGCCAGCAGCTTGGACGAGGGAACTAATGAAAAACTGTTTTTT
J: TRBJ1-4
size: NA
D: NA
V: TRBV5-8

CDR3: CASSQQGLAGLRYNEQFF
DNA: TGTGCCAGCAGCCAGCAGGGACTAGCGGGGCTGAGGTACAATGAGCAGTTCTTC
J: TRBJ2-1
size: NA
D: TRBD2
V: TRBV7-6

CDR3: CASSYSIGTSYEQYF
DNA: TGTGCCAGCAGTTACTCGATCGGGACTAGCTACGAGCAGTACTTC
J: TRBJ2-7
size: NA
D: TRBD2
V: TRBV6-5

CDR3: CASSLSGANTGELFF
DNA: TGTGCCAGCAGCTTATCAGGGGCCAACACCGGGGAGCTGTTTTTT
J: TRBJ2-2
size: NA
D: NA
V: TRBV5-4

CDR3: CASSSTSGGFTGELFF
DNA: TGTGCCAGCAGTTCGACTAGCGGGGGGTTCACCGGGGAGCTGTTTTTT
J: TRBJ2-2
size: NA
D: TRBD2
V: TRBV7-9

CDR3: CASSAGPFQGHNGYTF
DNA: TGTGCCAGCAGCGCTGGTCCCTTTCAGGGACATAATGGCTACACCTTC
J: TRBJ1-2
size: NA
D: NA
V: TRBV5-4

CDR3: CASSSGLAGQETQYF
DNA: TGTGCCAGCAGCTCGGGACTAGCGGGACAAGAGACCCAGTACTTC
J: TRBJ2-5
size: NA
D: TRBD2
V: TRBV9

CDR3: CASSLRRDTEAFF
DNA: TGTGCCAGCAGCTTACGGAGGGACACTGAAGCTTTCTTT
J: TRBJ1-1
size: NA
D: NA
V: TRBV7-2

CDR3: CASSQDLIRQGFGYTF
DNA: TGTGCCAGCAGCCAAGATCTTATAAGACAGGGGTTTGGCTACACCTTC
J: TRBJ1-2
size: NA
D: TRBD1
V: TRBV4-2

CDR3: CASAPLAAHYEQYF
DNA: TGTGCCAGCGCCCCTTTAGCGGCCCACTACGAGCAGTACTTC
J: TRBJ2-7
size: NA
D: NA
V: TRBV27

CDR3: CASSPGGLNQPQHF
DNA: TGTGCCAGCAGCCCTGGGGGCCTCAATCAGCCCCAGCATTTT
J: TRBJ1-5
size: NA
D: NA
V: TRBV7-9

CDR3: CASSEFVGNTIYF
DNA: TGTGCCAGCAGCGAGTTCGTAGGAAACACCATATATTTT
J: TRBJ1-3
size: NA
D: NA
V: TRBV7-9

CDR3: CASSPPRVHREQYF
DNA: TGTGCCAGCAGCCCCCCCAGGGTACACCGCGAGCAGTACTTC
J: TRBJ2-7
size: few
D: NA
V: TRBV28

CDR3: CAISPPGNTEAFF
DNA: TGTGCCATCAGTCCCCCAGGGAACACTGAAGCTTTCTTT
J: TRBJ1-1
size: NA
D: NA
V: TRBV10-3

CDR3: CASSQDLRGMSEKLFF
DNA: TGCGCCAGCAGCCAAGATCTTAGGGGGATGAGTGAAAAACTGTTTTTT
J: TRBJ1-4
size: NA
D: NA
V: TRBV4-3

CDR3: CASRPNSGGTLAKNIQYF
DNA: TGTGCCAGCAGACCTAATTCCGGGGGGACCTTAGCCAAAAACATTCAGTACTTC
J: TRBJ2-4
size: NA
D: TRBD2
V: TRBV11-2

CDR3: CASSQDHLGDSYNSPLHF
DNA: TGCGCCAGCAGCCAAGATCATTTAGGGGACTCCTATAATTCACCCCTCCACTTT
J: TRBJ1-6
size: NA
D: NA
V: TRBV4-3

CDR3: CASSPQGANEKLFF
DNA: TGTGCCAGCAGCCCTCAGGGGGCTAATGAAAAACTGTTTTTT
J: TRBJ1-4
size: few
D: TRBD1
V: TRBV7-9

CDR3: CASSQEAGGFGGYTF
DNA: TGCGCCAGCAGCCAAGAGGCAGGGGGCTTCGGTGGCTACACCTTC
J: TRBJ1-2
size: many
D: TRBD1
V: TRBV4-1

CDR3: CASSSERGGENIQYF
DNA: TGTGCCAGCAGTTCCGAGCGGGGGGGGGAAAACATTCAGTACTTC
J: TRBJ2-4
size: NA
D: TRBD2
V: TRBV28

CDR3: CASSSGTGALNSPLHF
DNA: TGTGCCAGCAGCTCCGGGACAGGGGCCCTAAATTCACCCCTCCACTTT
J: TRBJ1-6
size: NA
D: TRBD1
V: TRBV5-4

CDR3: CASSLAGTGNEQYF
DNA: TGTGCCAGCAGCTTGGCCGGGACAGGGAACGAGCAGTACTTC
J: TRBJ2-7
size: few
D: TRBD1
V: TRBV5-4

CDR3: CASSSRGGFGLEQYF
DNA: TGCGCCAGCAGCTCACGGGGAGGATTTGGTCTCGAGCAGTACTTC
J: TRBJ2-7
size: NA
D: NA
V: TRBV5-1

CDR3: CASSFLADQGYTF
DNA: TGTGCCAGCAGCTTTTTAGCGGATCAAGGCTACACCTTC
J: TRBJ1-2
size: once
D: NA
V: TRBV5-4

CDR3: CASSLRTGTNYGYTF
DNA: TGTGCCAGCTCCCTTAGGACAGGAACTAACTATGGCTACACCTTC
J: TRBJ1-2
size: NA
D: TRBD1
V: TRBV18

CDR3: CASSYITGGQNEQFF
DNA: TGTGCCAGCAGTTACATCACGGGAGGCCAAAATGAGCAGTTCTTC
J: TRBJ2-1
size: few
D: TRBD2
V: TRBV6-6

CDR3: CASSAQGALGTGELFF
DNA: TGTGCCAGCAGCGCACAGGGGGCGCTTGGTACCGGGGAGCTGTTTTTT
J: TRBJ2-2
size: NA
D: TRBD1
V: TRBV9

CDR3: CASSRLAGNNEQFF
DNA: TGTGCCAGCTCTAGACTAGCGGGGAACAATGAGCAGTTCTTC
J: TRBJ2-1
size: NA
D: TRBD2
V: TRBV19

CDR3: CASSSRQGHSGNEQFF
DNA: TGTGCCAGCAGCTCGAGACAGGGACACAGTGGGAATGAGCAGTTCTTC
J: TRBJ2-1
size: NA
D: TRBD1
V: TRBV7-8

CDR3: CASSHEGPTGEQYF
DNA: TGCGCCAGCAGTCACGAGGGCCCTACTGGCGAGCAGTACTTC
J: TRBJ2-7
size: NA
D: NA
V: TRBV23-1

CDR3: CASRAASTEAFF
DNA: TGTGCCAGCAGAGCGGCCTCCACTGAAGCTTTCTTT
J: TRBJ1-1
size: once
D: NA
V: TRBV5-6

CDR3: CASSKTGANYGYTF
DNA: TGTGCCAGCAGCAAAACAGGAGCTAACTATGGCTACACCTTC
J: TRBJ1-2
size: NA
D: NA
V: TRBV5-6

CDR3: CASSEERRTFRNSPLHF
DNA: TGCGCCAGCAGTGAGGAGAGGCGGACATTCCGCAATTCACCCCTCCACTTT
J: TRBJ1-6
size: NA
D: NA
V: TRBV10-2

CDR3: CASSLALRGETQYF
DNA: TGTGCCAGCAGCTTAGCGCTACGGGGGGAGACCCAGTACTTC
J: TRBJ2-5
size: NA
D: NA
V: TRBV7-2

CDR3: CASSLVKGVTEAFF
DNA: TGTGCCAGCAGCTTAGTGAAGGGGGTCACTGAAGCTTTCTTT
J: TRBJ1-1
size: NA
D: NA
V: TRBV13

CDR3: CASSLDSYNEQFF
DNA: TGTGCCAGCAGCTTGGACAGCTACAATGAGCAGTTCTTC
J: TRBJ2-1
size: once
D: NA
V: TRBV7-2

CDR3: CSVDHRQGASQPQHF
DNA: TGCAGCGTTGATCATCGACAGGGGGCCTCTCAGCCCCAGCATTTT
J: TRBJ1-5
size: NA
D: TRBD1
V: TRBV29-1

CDR3: CASSLSSGRQETQYF
DNA: TGTGCCAGCAGCTTATCGTCGGGAAGGCAAGAGACCCAGTACTTC
J: TRBJ2-5
size: NA
D: NA
V: TRBV7-9

CDR3: CATSRDLAGGSYEQYF
DNA: TGTGCCACCAGCAGAGATCTCGCGGGGGGAAGCTACGAGCAGTACTTC
J: TRBJ2-7
size: NA
D: TRBD2
V: TRBV15

CDR3: CASSLSRTSGGTDTQYF
DNA: TGTGCCAGCAGCTTAAGCAGGACTAGCGGGGGAACAGATACGCAGTATTTT
J: TRBJ2-3
size: NA
D: TRBD2
V: TRBV7-2

CDR3: CASRPDRGQNTGELFF
DNA: TGTGCCAGCAGGCCCGACAGGGGGCAGAACACCGGGGAGCTGTTTTTT
J: TRBJ2-2
size: NA
D: TRBD1
V: TRBV2

CDR3: CSVLGGSSYEQYF
DNA: TGCAGCGTCCTCGGTGGGAGCTCCTACGAGCAGTACTTC
J: TRBJ2-7
size: few
D: NA
V: TRBV29-1